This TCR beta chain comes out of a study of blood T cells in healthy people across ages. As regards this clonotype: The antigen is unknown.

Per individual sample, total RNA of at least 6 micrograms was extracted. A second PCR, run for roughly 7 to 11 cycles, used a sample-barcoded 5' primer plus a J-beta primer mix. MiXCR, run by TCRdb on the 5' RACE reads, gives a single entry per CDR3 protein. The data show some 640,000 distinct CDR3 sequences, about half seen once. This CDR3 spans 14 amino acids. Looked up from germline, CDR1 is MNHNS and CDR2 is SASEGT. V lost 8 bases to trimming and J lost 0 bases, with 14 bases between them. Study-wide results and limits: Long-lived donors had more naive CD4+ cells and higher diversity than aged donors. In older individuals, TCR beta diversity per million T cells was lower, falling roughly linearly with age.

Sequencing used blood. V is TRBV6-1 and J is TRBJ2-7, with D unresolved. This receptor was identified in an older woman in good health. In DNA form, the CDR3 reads TGTGCCAGCCTCGTAATGGAAAACTCCTACGAGCAGTACTTC. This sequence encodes CASLVMENSYEQYF.